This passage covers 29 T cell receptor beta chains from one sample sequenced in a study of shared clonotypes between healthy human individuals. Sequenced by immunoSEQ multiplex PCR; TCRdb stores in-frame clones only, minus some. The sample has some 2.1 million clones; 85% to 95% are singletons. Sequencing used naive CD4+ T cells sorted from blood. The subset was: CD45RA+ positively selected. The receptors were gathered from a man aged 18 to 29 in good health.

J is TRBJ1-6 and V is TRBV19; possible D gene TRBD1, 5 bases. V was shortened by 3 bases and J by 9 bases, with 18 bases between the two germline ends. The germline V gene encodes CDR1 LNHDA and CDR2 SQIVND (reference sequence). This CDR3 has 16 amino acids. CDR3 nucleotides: TGTGCCAGTAGTATGGCCGGGACGGCCCAAGGTTCACCCCTCCACTTT. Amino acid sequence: CASSMAGTAQGSPLHF.

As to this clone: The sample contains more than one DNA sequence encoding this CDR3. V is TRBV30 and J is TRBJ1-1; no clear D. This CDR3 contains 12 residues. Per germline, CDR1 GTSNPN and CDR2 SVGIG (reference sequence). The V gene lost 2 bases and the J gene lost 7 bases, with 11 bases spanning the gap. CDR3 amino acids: CAWSQGQVEAFF. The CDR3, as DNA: TGTGCCTGGAGTCAAGGGCAGGTTGAAGCTTTCTTT. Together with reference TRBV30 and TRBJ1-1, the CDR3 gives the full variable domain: SQTIHQWPATLVQPVGSPLSLECTVEGTSNPNLYWYRQAAGRGLQLLFYSVGIGQISSEVPQNLSASRPQDRQFILSSKKLLLSDSGFYLCAWSQGQVEAFFGQGTRLTVV.

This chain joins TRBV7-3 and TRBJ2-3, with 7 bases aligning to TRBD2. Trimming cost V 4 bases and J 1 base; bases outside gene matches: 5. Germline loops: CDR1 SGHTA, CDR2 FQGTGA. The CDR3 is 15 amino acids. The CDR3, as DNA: TGTGCCAGCAGCTCCATGGGAGGGGGCACAGATACGCAGTATTTT. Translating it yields CASSSMGGGTDTQYF.

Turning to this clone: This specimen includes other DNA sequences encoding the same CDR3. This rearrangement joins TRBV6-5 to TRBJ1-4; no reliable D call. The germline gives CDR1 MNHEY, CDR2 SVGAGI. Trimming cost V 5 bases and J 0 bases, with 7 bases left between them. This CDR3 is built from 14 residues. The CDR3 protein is CASSRTATNEKLFF. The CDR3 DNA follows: TGTGCCAGCAGTCGGACTGCAACTAATGAAAAACTGTTTTTT.

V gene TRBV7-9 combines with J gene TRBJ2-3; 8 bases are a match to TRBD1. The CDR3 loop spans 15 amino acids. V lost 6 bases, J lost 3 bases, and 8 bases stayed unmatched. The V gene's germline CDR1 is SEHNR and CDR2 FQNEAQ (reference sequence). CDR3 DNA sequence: TGTGCCAGCAGAGTACGACAGGGGTCGACAGATACGCAGTATTTT. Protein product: CASRVRQGSTDTQYF.

DNA of the CDR3: TGTGCCAGCAGAACAGGGGGAGTGAACACCGGGGAGCTGTTTTTT. Its protein product is CASRTGGVNTGELFF. This chain connects TRBV5-4 to TRBJ2-2, with 8 bases that match TRBD1. The junction had 4 bases not matched to a gene; V was cut back by 5 bases and J by 1 base. Germline CDR1 SGHNT, CDR2 YYREEE (reference sequence). The length of the CDR3 is 15 residues.

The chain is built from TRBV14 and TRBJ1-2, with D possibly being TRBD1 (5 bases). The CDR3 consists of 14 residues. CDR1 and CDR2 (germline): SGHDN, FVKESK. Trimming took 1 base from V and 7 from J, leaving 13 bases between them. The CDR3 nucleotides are TGTGCCAGCAGCCAAGTACGACAGTCGGGTGGCTACACCTTC. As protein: CASSQVRQSGGYTF.

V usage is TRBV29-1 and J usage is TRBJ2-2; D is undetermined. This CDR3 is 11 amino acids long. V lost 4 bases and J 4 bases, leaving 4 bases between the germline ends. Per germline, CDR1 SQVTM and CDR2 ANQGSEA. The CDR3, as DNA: TGCAGCGTTGGGTCCACCGGGGAGCTGTTTTTT. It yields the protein CSVGSTGELFF.

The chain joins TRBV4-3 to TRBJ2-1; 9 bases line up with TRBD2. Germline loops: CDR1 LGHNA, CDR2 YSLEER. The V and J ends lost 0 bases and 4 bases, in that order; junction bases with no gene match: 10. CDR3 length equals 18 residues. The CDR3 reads CASSQDPLLAGRYNEQFF. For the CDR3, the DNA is TGCGCCAGCAGCCAAGATCCTCTGCTAGCGGGACGGTACAATGAGCAGTTCTTC.

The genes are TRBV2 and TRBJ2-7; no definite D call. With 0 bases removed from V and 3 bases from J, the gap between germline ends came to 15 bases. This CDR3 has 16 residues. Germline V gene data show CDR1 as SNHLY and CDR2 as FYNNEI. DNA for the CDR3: TGTGCCAGCAGTGAAGCGCTTGGCCTTTTGAACTACGAGCAGTACTTC. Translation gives CASSEALGLLNYEQYF.

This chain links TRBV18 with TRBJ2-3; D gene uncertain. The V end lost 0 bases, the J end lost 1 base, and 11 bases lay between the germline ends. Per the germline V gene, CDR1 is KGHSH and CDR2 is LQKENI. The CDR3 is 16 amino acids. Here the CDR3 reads CASSPPNSRGTDTQYF. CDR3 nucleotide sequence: TGTGCCAGCTCACCACCGAACAGTAGGGGCACAGATACGCAGTATTTT.

The CDR3 region is CASSFFGSLGNEQFF. CDR3 sequence (DNA): TGTGCCAGCAGCTTTTTCGGGAGCCTGGGAAATGAGCAGTTCTTC. The chain is built from TRBV7-2 and TRBJ2-1; maybe TRBD2 (6 bases). V was pared by 3 bases and J by 7 bases, with 16 bases between. Germline loops: CDR1 SGHTA, CDR2 FQGNSA. The CDR3 totals 15 residues.

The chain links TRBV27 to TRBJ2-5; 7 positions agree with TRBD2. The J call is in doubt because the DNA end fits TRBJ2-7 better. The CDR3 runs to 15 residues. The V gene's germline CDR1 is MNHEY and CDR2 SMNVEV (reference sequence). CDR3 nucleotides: TGTGCCAGCAGGCCGTTGGGGGAGGGGACGGACGAGCAGTACTTC. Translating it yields CASRPLGEGTDEQYF.

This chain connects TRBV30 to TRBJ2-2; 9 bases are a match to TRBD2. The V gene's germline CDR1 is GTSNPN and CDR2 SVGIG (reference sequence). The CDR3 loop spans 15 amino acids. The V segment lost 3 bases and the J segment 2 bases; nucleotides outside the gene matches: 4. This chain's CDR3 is CAWRGLAGNTGELFF. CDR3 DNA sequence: TGTGCCTGGAGAGGCCTAGCGGGAAACACCGGGGAGCTGTTTTTT.

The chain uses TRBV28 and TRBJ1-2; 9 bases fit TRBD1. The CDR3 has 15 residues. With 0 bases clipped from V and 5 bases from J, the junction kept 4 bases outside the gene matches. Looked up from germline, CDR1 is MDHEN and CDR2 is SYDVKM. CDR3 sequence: CASSLWSGQGYGYTF. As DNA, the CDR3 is TGTGCCAGCAGTTTATGGTCGGGACAGGGTTATGGCTACACCTTC.

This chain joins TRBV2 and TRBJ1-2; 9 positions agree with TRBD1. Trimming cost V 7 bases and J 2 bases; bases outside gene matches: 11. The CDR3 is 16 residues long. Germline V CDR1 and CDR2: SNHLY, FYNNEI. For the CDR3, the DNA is TGTGCCAGCATCGAGCGATGGACAGGGGCCAACTATGGCTACACCTTC. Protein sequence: CASIERWTGANYGYTF.

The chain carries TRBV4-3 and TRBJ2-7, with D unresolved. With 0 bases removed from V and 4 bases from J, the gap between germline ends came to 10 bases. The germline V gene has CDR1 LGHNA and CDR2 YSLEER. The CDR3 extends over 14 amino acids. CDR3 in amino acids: CASSQEFGLYEQYF. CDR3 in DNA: TGCGCCAGCAGCCAAGAATTTGGCTTGTACGAGCAGTACTTC.

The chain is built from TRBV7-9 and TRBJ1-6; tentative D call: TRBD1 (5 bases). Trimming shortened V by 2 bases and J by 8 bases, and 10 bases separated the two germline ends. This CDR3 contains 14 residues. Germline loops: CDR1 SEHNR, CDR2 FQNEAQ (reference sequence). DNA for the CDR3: TGTGCCAGCAGCTTACGGGACGCCTATTCACCCCTCCACTTT. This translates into CASSLRDAYSPLHF.

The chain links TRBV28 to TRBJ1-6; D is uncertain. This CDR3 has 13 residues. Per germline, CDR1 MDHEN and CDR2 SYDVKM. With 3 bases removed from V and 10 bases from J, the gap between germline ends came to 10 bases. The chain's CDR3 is CASSLWAGSPLHF. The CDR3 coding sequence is TGTGCCAGCAGTTTGTGGGCAGGCTCACCCCTCCACTTT.

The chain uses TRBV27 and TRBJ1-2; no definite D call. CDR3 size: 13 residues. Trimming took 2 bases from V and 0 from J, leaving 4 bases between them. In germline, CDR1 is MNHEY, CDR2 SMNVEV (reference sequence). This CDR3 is CASSLGTNYGYTF. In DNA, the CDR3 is TGTGCCAGCAGTTTAGGGACTAACTATGGCTACACCTTC.

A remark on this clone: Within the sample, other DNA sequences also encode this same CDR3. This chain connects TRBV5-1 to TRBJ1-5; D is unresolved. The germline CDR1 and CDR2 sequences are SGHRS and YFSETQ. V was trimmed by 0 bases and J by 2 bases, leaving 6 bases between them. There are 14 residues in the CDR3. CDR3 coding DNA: TGCGCCAGCAGCTTGGATGGCGGCAATCAGCCCCAGCATTTT. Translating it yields CASSLDGGNQPQHF.

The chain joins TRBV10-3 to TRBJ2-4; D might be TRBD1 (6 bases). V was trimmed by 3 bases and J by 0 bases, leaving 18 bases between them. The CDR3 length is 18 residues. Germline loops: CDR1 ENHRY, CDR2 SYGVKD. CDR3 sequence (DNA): TGTGCCATCAGTGAAAGACAGGATGGTATACTAGCCAAAAACATTCAGTACTTC. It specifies CAISERQDGILAKNIQYF.

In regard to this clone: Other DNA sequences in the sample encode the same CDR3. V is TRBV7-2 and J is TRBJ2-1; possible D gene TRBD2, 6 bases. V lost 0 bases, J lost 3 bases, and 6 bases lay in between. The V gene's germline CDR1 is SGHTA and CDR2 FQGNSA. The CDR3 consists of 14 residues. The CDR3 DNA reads TGTGCCAGCAGCTTAGCGGGGGGCTACAATGAGCAGTTCTTC. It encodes CASSLAGGYNEQFF.

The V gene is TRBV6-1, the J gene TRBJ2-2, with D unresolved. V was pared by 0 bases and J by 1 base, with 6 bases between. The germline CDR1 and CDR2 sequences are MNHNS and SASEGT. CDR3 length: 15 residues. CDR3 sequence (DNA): TGTGCCAGCAGTGAAGCGCTTGAGAACACCGGGGAGCTGTTTTTT. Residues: CASSEALENTGELFF.

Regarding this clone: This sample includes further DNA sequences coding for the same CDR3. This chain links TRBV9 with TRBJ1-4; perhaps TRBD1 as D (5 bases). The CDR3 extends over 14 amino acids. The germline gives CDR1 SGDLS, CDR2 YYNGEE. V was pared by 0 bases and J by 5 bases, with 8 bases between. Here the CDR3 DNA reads TGTGCCAGCAGCGTAGGGGGCCTGAATGAAAAACTGTTTTTT. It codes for CASSVGGLNEKLFF.

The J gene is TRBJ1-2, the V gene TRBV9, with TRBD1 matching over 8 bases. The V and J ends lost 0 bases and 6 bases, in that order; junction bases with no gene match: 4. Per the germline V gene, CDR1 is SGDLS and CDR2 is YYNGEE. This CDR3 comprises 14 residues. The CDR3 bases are TGTGCCAGCAGCGTAGGGACAGGGAATAATGGCTACACCTTC. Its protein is CASSVGTGNNGYTF.

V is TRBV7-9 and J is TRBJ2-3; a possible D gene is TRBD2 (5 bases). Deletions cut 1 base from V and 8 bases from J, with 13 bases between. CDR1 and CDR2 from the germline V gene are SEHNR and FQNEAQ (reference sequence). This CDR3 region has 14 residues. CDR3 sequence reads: CASSLDRLRGTQYF. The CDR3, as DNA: TGTGCCAGCAGCTTAGACCGACTCCGGGGTACGCAGTATTTT. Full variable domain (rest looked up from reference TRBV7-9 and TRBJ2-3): DTGVSQNPRHKITKRGQNVTFRCDPISEHNRLYWYRQTLGQGPEFLTYFQNEAQLEKSRLLSDRFSAERPKGSFSTLEIQRTEQGDSAMYLCASSLDRLRGTQYFGPGTRLTVL.

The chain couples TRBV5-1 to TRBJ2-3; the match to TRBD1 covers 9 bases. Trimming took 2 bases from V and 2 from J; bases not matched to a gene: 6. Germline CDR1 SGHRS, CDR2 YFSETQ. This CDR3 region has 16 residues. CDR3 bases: TGCGCCAGCAGCTTCCCCCGGGACAGGGCCACAGATACGCAGTATTTT. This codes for CASSFPRDRATDTQYF.

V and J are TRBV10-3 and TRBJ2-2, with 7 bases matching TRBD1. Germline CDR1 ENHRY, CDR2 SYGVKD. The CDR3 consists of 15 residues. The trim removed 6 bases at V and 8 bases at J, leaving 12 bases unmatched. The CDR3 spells CAIRVNRDSTGELFF. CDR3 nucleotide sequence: TGTGCCATCAGAGTGAACCGGGACAGTACGGGGGAGCTGTTTTTT.